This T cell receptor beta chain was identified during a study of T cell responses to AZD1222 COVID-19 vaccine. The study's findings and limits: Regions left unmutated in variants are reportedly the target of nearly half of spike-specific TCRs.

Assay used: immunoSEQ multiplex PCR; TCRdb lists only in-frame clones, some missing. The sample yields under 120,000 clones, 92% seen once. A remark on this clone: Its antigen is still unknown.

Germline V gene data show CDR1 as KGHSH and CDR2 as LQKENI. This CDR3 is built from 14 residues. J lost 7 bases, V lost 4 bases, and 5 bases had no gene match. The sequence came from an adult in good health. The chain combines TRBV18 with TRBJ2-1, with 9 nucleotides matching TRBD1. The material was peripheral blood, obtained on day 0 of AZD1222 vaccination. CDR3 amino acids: CASSLGQGWNEQFF. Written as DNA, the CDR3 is TGTGCCAGCTCACTGGGACAGGGTTGGAATGAGCAGTTCTTC.